A selection of T cell receptor beta chains follows, all from one sample in a study of shared clonotypes between healthy human individuals. TCRdb's table, derived via immunoSEQ multiplex PCR, lists solely in-frame clones and lacks some. Here the sample spans about 560,000 clones, around 76% being singletons. The sequencing input was PBMCs. Source of these receptors: a woman in her 40s in good health. Some clones in this sample may be carry-over from other donors' samples. CDR3s include the opening cysteine and the closing phenylalanine or tryptophan. D genes are given only for firm matches. Size tells how often a clone was seen (once, few, many) or the class of an expanded clone, and some rows leave it out.

d_gene	j_gene	v_gene	abundance	CDR3nt	CDR3aa
NA	TRBJ1-5	TRBV30	NA	TGTGCCTGGAGTCCCAACAGCAATCAGCCCCAGCATTTT	CAWSPNSNQPQHF
NA	TRBJ1-4	TRBV2	once	TGTGCCAGCAGCCCAATTCGAGGGGAAAAACTGTTTTTT	CASSPIRGEKLFF
NA	TRBJ1-1	TRBV5-1	NA	TGCGCCAGCGGCGACCCGAGGGTTAACACTGAAGCTTTCTTT	CASGDPRVNTEAFF
TRBD1	TRBJ1-2	TRBV4-2	NA	TGTGCCAGCAGCCTAGGACAGGGGGCAGATGGCTACACCTTC	CASSLGQGADGYTF
NA	TRBJ1-5	TRBV10-1	few	TGCGCCAGCAGTGAGCCGGGTACACGACTCGGCCGCGGGAATAGCAATCAGCCCCAGCATTTT	CASSEPGTRLGRGNSNQPQHF
TRBD2	TRBJ2-1	TRBV7-3	NA	TGTGCCAGCAGCGCTACGGCCGGGACTAGCGGGGTGACAGGAGAGCAGTTCTTC	CASSATAGTSGVTGEQFF
NA	TRBJ2-2	TRBV5-4	NA	TGTGCCAGCAGAACGGGCACCGGGGAGCTGTTTTTT	CASRTGTGELFF
NA	TRBJ1-2	TRBV19	few	TGTGCCAGTAGCTCCGGGCAGCCCCTTTCCTATGGCTACACCTTC	CASSSGQPLSYGYTF
TRBD1	TRBJ2-1	TRBV11-3	once	TGTGCCAGCAGCTCGACAGGGGGACAAAACAATGAGCAGTTCTTC	CASSSTGGQNNEQFF
NA	TRBJ2-2	TRBV5-1	NA	TGCGCCAGCAGCCGCACGCCGGGACTGGACGGATCCGGGGAGCTGTTTTTT	CASSRTPGLDGSGELFF
TRBD2	TRBJ2-7	TRBV28	NA	TGTGCCAGCAGCCCCGCTAGCGGTTTTTCCTACGAGCAGTACTTC	CASSPASGFSYEQYF
NA	TRBJ2-3	TRBV20-1	few	TGCAGTGCTAGCCCAGAAGATACGCAGTATTTT	CSASPEDTQYF
TRBD1	TRBJ1-2	TRBV5-8	NA	TGTGCCAGCAGCTTAGACAGGGGAGCGAGGGGCTACACCTTC	CASSLDRGARGYTF
NA	TRBJ2-2	TRBV7-3	NA	TGTGCCAGCAGCCCCGGGCCCCGGGGCACCGGGGAGCTGTTTTTT	CASSPGPRGTGELFF
TRBD1	TRBJ2-4	TRBV19	NA	TGTGCCAGTTCGCAGGACAGGGAAAACATTCAGTACTTC	CASSQDRENIQYF
TRBD1	TRBJ2-7	TRBV15	NA	TGTGCCACCAGCCTGGACAGGTCGACCTACGAGCAGTACTTC	CATSLDRSTYEQYF
TRBD2	TRBJ2-1	TRBV5-1	many	TGCGCCAGCAGCACCGGGACTAGCGCCCTGAGCTCCTACAATGAGCAGTTCTTC	CASSTGTSALSSYNEQFF
TRBD2	TRBJ2-3	TRBV10-1	NA	TGCGCCAGCAGTGAGTCCCTAGCGGGAGATACAGATACGCAGTATTTT	CASSESLAGDTDTQYF
TRBD2	TRBJ2-5	TRBV28	NA	TGTGCCAGCAATTCCATCATAGCTAGCGGGAGGTACCAAGAGACCCAGTACTTC	CASNSIIASGRYQETQYF
NA	TRBJ2-7	TRBV27	NA	TGTGCCAGCAGTTTATCTCTAGGTTCCTACGAGCAGTACTTC	CASSLSLGSYEQYF
TRBD2	TRBJ2-1	TRBV7-3	NA	TGTGCCAGCAGCCCAATAGGACTAGCGGACAATGAGCAGTTCTTC	CASSPIGLADNEQFF
NA	TRBJ2-7	TRBV7-9	NA	TGTGCCAGCAGCTTACCAGGGGAGGGTTCCTACGAGCAGTACTTC	CASSLPGEGSYEQYF
NA	TRBJ1-4	TRBV5-1	NA	TGCGCCAGCAGCTTGGTGGGTCCTAATGAAAAACTGTTTTTT	CASSLVGPNEKLFF
NA	TRBJ2-7	TRBV30	NA	TGTGCCTGGAGTCAAGGGGCAGGGGAGGACTTC	CAWSQGAGEDF
NA	TRBJ2-1	TRBV28	few	TGTGCCAGCAGCTCCCAGAAGGATGAGCAGTTCTTC	CASSSQKDEQFF
TRBD2	TRBJ2-7	TRBV29-1	few	TGCAGCGTTGAAGAGCGCAGCGGGAGTTACGAGCAGTACTTC	CSVEERSGSYEQYF
NA	TRBJ2-7	TRBV29-1	once	TGCAGCGTTATGGCGCTAACCTACGAGCAGTACTTC	CSVMALTYEQYF
TRBD2	TRBJ2-3	TRBV5-4	NA	TGTGCCAGCACCCGGACTAGCGGGAGTGGAACAGATACGCAGTATTTT	CASTRTSGSGTDTQYF
TRBD1	TRBJ2-7	TRBV6-1	once	TGTGCCAGCGCGAGACAGGGAAACTACGAGCAGTACTTC	CASARQGNYEQYF
NA	TRBJ2-7	TRBV10-1	once	TGCGCCAGCTCTCCCGCGGACCCTAGGGAGCAGTACTTC	CASSPADPREQYF
TRBD2	TRBJ2-1	TRBV19	NA	TGTGCCAGTAGTTCCCGACTAGCGGTGTACAATGAGCAGTTCTTC	CASSSRLAVYNEQFF
NA	TRBJ2-3	TRBV7-9	once	TGTGCCAGCAGCTTAGAACGAGTATGGTCAGATACGCAGTATTTT	CASSLERVWSDTQYF
TRBD2	TRBJ2-7	TRBV6-6	NA	TGTGCCAGCAGTTACGGGACTAGTGTTCGCGAGCAGTACTTC	CASSYGTSVREQYF
NA	TRBJ2-1	TRBV11-2	NA	TGTGCCAGCAGCTTAGGCCGCGGAGGGAACTCCTACAATGAGCAGTTCTTC	CASSLGRGGNSYNEQFF
NA	TRBJ2-1	TRBV12-1	many	NA	CASSFWASGNIANEQFF
NA	TRBJ1-2	TRBV6-5	NA	TGTGCCAGCAGCCTCGCCCCTTCAAGGGATGGCTACACCTTC	CASSLAPSRDGYTF
NA	TRBJ2-3	TRBV7-2	NA	TGTGCCAGCAGCATAGCTTTCGGGAGTGGAGATACGCAGTATTTT	CASSIAFGSGDTQYF